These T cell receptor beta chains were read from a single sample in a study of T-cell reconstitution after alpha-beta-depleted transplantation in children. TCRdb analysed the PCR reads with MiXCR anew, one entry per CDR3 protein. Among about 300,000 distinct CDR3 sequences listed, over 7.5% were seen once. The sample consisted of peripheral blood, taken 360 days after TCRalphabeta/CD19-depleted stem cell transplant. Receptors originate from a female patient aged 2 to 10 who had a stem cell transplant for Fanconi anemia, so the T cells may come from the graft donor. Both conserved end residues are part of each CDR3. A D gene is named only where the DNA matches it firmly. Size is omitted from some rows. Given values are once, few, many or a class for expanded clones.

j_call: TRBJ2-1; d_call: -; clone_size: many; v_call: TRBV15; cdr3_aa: CATSRDGERSRNEQFF; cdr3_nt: TGTGCCACCAGCAGAGATGGGGAGCGGTCTCGGAATGAGCAGTTCTTC
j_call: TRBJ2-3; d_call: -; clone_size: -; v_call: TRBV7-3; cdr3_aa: CASSLRAGATDTQYF; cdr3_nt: TGTGCCAGCAGCTTACGTGCGGGGGCCACAGATACGCAGTATTTT
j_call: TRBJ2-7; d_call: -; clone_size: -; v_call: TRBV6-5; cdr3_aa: CASSYYVGSYKQYF; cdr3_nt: TGTGCCAGCAGTTACTATGTCGGTTCCTACAAGCAGTACTTC
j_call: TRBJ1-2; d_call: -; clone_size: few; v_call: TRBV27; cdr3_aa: CASRSFLYGYTF; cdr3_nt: TGTGCCAGTCGGAGTTTTCTCTATGGCTACACCTTC
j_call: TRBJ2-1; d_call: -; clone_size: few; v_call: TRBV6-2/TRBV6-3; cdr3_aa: CASSYSRGTLNEQFF; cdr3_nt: TGTGCCAGCAGTTACTCCAGGGGTACCCTTAATGAGCAGTTCTTC
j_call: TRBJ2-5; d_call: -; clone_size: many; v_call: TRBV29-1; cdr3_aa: CSVRRGIGRETQYF; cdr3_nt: TGCAGCGTTCGAAGAGGGATAGGTCGGGAGACCCAGTACTTC
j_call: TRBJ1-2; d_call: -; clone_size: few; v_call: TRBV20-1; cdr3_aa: CSARSQDYYGYTF; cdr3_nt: TGCAGTGCTCGTTCCCAAGACTACTATGGCTACACCTTC
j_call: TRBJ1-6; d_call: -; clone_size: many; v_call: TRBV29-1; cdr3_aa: CSVDTRDSPLHF; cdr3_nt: TGCAGCGTAGATACTCGGGATTCACCCCTCCACTTT
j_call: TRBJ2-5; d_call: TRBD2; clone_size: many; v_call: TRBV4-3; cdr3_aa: CASSQRGLGETQYF; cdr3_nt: TGCGCCAGCAGCCAAAGGGGACTAGGAGAGACCCAGTACTTC
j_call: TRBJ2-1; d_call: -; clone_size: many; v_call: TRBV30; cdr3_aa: CAWSVRNNEQFF; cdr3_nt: TGTGCCTGGAGTGTTCGTAACAATGAGCAGTTCTTC
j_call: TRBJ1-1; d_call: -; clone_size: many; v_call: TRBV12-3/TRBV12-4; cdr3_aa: CASSPIVNTEAFF; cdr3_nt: TGTGCCAGCAGCCCGATAGTGAACACTGAAGCTTTCTTT
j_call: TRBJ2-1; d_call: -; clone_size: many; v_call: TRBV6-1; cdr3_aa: CASRRHGTHHNEQFF; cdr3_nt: TGTGCCAGCAGACGACACGGCACACACCACAATGAGCAGTTCTTC
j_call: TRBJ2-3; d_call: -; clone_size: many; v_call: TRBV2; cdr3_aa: CASRGGTSTDTQYF; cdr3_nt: TGTGCCAGCAGAGGGGGGACTAGCACAGATACGCAGTATTTT
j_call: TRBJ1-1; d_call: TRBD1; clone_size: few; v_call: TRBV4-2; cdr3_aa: CASSLNPGQGNPEAFF; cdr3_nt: TGTGCCAGCAGCCTCAATCCGGGACAGGGGAATCCTGAAGCTTTCTTT